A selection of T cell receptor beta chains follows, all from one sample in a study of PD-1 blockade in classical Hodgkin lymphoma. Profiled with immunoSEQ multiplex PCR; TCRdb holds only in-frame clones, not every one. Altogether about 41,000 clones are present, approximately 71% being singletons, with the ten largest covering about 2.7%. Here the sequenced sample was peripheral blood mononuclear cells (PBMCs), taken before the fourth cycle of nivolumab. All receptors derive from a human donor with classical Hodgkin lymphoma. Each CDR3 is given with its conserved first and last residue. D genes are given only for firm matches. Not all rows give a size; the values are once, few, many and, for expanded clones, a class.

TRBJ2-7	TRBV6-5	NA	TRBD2	TGTGCCAGCAGTCCCCTCGCCGGGGGGTCCTACGAGCAGTACTTC	CASSPLAGGSYEQYF
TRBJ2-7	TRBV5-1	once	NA	TGCGCCAGCAGCTGGGGGGCAGGGGAGGGGCCCTACGAGCAGTACTTC	CASSWGAGEGPYEQYF
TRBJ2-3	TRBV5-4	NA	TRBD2	TGTGCCAGCAGCTTCCTGGGACTAGCGGGGGACCAATCCAATACGCAGTATTTT	CASSFLGLAGDQSNTQYF
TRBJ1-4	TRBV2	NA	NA	TGTGCCAGCAGTGAATTCACCGGGTCCTATGAAAAACTGTTTTTT	CASSEFTGSYEKLFF
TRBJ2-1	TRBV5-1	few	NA	TGCGCCAGCAGCTTGGGGGATGGCCTTGGGCAGTTCTTC	CASSLGDGLGQFF
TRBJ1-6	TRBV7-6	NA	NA	TGTGCCAGCAGCTTAGGCGAGCGTAATTCACCCCTCCACTTT	CASSLGERNSPLHF
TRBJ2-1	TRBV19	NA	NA	TGTGCCAGTAGTATAGACCTGAGCTCCTACAATGAGCAGTTCTTC	CASSIDLSSYNEQFF
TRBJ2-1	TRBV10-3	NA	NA	TGTGCCACTAATGAACCGGGGGGCGGATGGTTCTTC	CATNEPGGGWFF
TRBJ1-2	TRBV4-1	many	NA	TGCGCCAGCAGCCAAGATTCGGGAGGCTTCTATGGCTACACCTTC	CASSQDSGGFYGYTF
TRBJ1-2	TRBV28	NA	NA	TGTGCCAGCAGTCCTCTCACTACCCAGACAATTTATGGCTACACCTTC	CASSPLTTQTIYGYTF
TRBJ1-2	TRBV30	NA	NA	TGTGCCTGGAGTGTAGGGCTGTCGATTGGCTATGGCTACACCTTC	CAWSVGLSIGYGYTF
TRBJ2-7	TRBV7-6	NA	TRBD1	TGTGCCAGCAGCCCCGATCCCCGACAGGGGCTGGAGGAGCAGTACTTC	CASSPDPRQGLEEQYF
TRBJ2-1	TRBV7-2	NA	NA	TGTGCCAGCAGCTTAGTATCCCCCAATGAGCAGTTCTTC	CASSLVSPNEQFF
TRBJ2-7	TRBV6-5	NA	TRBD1	TGTGCCAGCAGAGAAGGGACAGGGGGATACGAGCAGTACTTC	CASREGTGGYEQYF
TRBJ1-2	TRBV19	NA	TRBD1	TGTGCCAGTAGTATTGGAGGGGGCTTTGGCTACACCTTC	CASSIGGGFGYTF
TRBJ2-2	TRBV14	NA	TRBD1	TGTGCCAGCAGCCAAGAGACAGGGGGCACCGGGGAGCTGTTTTTT	CASSQETGGTGELFF
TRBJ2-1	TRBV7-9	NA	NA	TGTGCCAGCAGCTTAGTCCAACTAACAGGGAAAACCTACAATGAGCAGTTCTTC	CASSLVQLTGKTYNEQFF
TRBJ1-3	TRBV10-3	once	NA	TGTGCCATCAGTGAATCTGAAGCCCCCGACACCATATATTTT	CAISESEAPDTIYF
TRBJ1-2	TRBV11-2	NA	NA	TGTGCCAGCAGCTTACGCCTTGGGGGGGATGGCTACACCTTC	CASSLRLGGDGYTF
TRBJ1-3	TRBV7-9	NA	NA	TGTGCCAGCAGCCTAGACTCTGGAAACACCATATATTTT	CASSLDSGNTIYF
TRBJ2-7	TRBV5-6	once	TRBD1	TGTGCCAGCAGCTTGACTGCCGGGACAGCGACCTACGAGCAGTACTTC	CASSLTAGTATYEQYF
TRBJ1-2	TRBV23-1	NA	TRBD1	TGCGCCAGCAGTTTCAGGGGGCGGATCGACTATGGCTACACCTTC	CASSFRGRIDYGYTF
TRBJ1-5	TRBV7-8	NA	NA	TGTGCCAGCAGCGGGACGACGGGCAGAGCCCAGCATTTT	CASSGTTGRAQHF
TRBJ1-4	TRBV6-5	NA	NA	TGTGCCAGCAGTAAGACCGAGGGGGGTAATGAAAAACTGTTTTTT	CASSKTEGGNEKLFF
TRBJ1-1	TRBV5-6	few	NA	TGTGCCAGCAGCTTGGGAAGAGGCACTGAAGCTTTCTTT	CASSLGRGTEAFF
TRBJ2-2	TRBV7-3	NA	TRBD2	TGTGCCAGCAGCAAAGGGGGGACTAGCGGGAAATCCGGGGAGCTGTTTTTT	CASSKGGTSGKSGELFF
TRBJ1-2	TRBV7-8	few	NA	TGTGCCAGCAGCTCACTCTCCAGGACAGAGCACTATGGCTACACCTTC	CASSSLSRTEHYGYTF
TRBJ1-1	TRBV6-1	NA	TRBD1	TGTGCCAGCAGCTTGACAGGGTTTAACACTGAAGCTTTCTTT	CASSLTGFNTEAFF
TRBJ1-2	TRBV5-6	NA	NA	TGTGCCAGCAGCTTGCCCGGGAACTATGGCTACACCTTC	CASSLPGNYGYTF
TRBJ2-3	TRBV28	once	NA	TGTGCCAGCAGTTTCGGGATGCAAGGCGCAGATACGCAGTATTTT	CASSFGMQGADTQYF
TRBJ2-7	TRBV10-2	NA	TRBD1	TGCGCCAGCAGTGTGGGACAGGCCTACGAGCAGTACTTC	CASSVGQAYEQYF
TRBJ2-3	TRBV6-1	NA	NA	TGTGCCAGCCCCTACCTGAAAACCACAGATACGCAGTATTTT	CASPYLKTTDTQYF
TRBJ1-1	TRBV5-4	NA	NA	TGTGCCAGCAGCTTATTCGGCGGCGCTGAAGCTTTCTTT	CASSLFGGAEAFF
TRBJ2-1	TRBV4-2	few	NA	TGTGCCAGCAGCCAAGGGGAGGCTAGCGCGAGCAATGAGCAGTTCTTC	CASSQGEASASNEQFF
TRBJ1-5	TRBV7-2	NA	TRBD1	TGTGCCAGCAGCGCGCAGGGGGCCGGGGGGCAGCCCCAGCATTTT	CASSAQGAGGQPQHF
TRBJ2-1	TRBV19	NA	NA	TGTGCCGCTAGGGAGTCTAGTACCCACATTGAGCAGTTCTTC	CAARESSTHIEQFF
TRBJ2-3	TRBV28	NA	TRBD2	TGTGCCAGCAGTTCCTTTGCGGGGGGGCGGGATACGCAGTATTTT	CASSSFAGGRDTQYF
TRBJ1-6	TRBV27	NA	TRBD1	TGTGCCAGCAACCCCGGGACAGGGCTTTCACCCCTCCACTTT	CASNPGTGLSPLHF
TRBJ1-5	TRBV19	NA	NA	TGTGCCAGTAGCCGGGTAGGGGATCAGCCCCAGCATTTT	CASSRVGDQPQHF
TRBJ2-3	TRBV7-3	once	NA	TGTGCCAGCAGAGGGGGGGGCACAGATACGCAGTATTTT	CASRGGGTDTQYF
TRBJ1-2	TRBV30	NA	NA	TGTGCCTGGAGCCCTTGGGGGCAGGGAAGTGGCTACACCTTC	CAWSPWGQGSGYTF
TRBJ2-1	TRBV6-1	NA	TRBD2	TGTGCCAGCAGTGAACTAGCGGGGGGATTCAATGAGCAGTTCTTC	CASSELAGGFNEQFF
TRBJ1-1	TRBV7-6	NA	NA	TGTGCCAGCAGCCACACCGGGGGGCGGGAAGCTTTCTTT	CASSHTGGREAFF
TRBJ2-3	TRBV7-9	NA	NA	TGTGCCAGCAGCTTTAGCACAGATACGCAGTATTTT	CASSFSTDTQYF
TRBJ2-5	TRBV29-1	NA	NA	TGCAGCGTTACCCAGGTGGGAGAGACCCAGTACTTC	CSVTQVGETQYF
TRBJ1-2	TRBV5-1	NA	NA	TGCGCCAGCAGCCTCCGCGGGACGGAAGACTATGGCTACACCTTC	CASSLRGTEDYGYTF
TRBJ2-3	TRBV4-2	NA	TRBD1	TGTGCCAGCAGCCAAGAGTGGGACAGCGCCTCAGATACGCAGTATTTT	CASSQEWDSASDTQYF
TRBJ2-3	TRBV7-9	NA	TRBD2	TGTGCCAGCAGCGTCATCGGGGCTAGCGGGGGGTTCAGGGATACGCAGTATTTT	CASSVIGASGGFRDTQYF
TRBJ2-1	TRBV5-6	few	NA	TGTGCCAGCAGCTGGATGGGGGATGAGCAGTTCTTC	CASSWMGDEQFF
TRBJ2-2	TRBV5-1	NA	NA	TGCGCCAGCAGCTGGGACTTGAACACCGGGGAGCTGTTTTTT	CASSWDLNTGELFF